Shown below are 32 T cell receptor beta chains from a single sample sequenced in a study of T cells in Graves' hyperthyroidism and ophthalmopathy. TCR beta CDR3 region amplification was performed from RNA transcripts. The HTBI primer set served for first-round RT-PCR of the TCR CDR3. TCRdb reprocessed the multiplex PCR reads via MiXCR and lists one record per CDR3 protein. This table holds some 400,000 distinct CDR3 sequences, about 20% found once. The sample was blood. The source is a woman between 18 and 29 years old with Graves' hyperthyroidism.

This clonotype was seen ten or more times. The chain links TRBV25-1 to TRBJ1-1, with D maybe TRBD1 (6 bases). The germline V gene has CDR1 MGHDK and CDR2 SYGVNS. The CDR3 extends over 13 amino acids. Trimming took 0 bases from V and 8 from J, leaving 10 bases between them. Here the CDR3 reads CASSEYGRGEAFF. DNA for the CDR3: TGTGCCAGCAGTGAATATGGAAGGGGGGAAGCTTTCTTT.

This clonotype was found many times. The chain employs TRBV11-2 and TRBJ2-7; no reliable D call. Germline V gene sequence: CDR1 SGHAT, CDR2 FQNNGV. This CDR3 spans 14 amino acids. The germline V and J ends were trimmed by 0 bases and 4 bases, with 10 bases remaining between them. This CDR3 is CASSLEIGIYEQYF. In DNA form, the CDR3 reads TGTGCCAGCAGCTTAGAGATAGGGATTTACGAGCAGTACTTC. Filled out from reference TRBV11-2 and TRBJ2-7, the complete variable domain reads EAGVAQSPRYKIIEKRQSVAFWCNPISGHATLYWYQQILGQGPKLLIQFQNNGVVDDSQLPKDRFSAERLKGVDSTLKIQPAKLEDSAVYLCASSLEIGIYEQYFGPGTRLTVT.

The table lists this clonotype with many counts. The rearrangement uses TRBV18 and TRBJ1-1; D unresolved. This CDR3 contains 14 residues. CDR1 and CDR2 from the germline V gene are KGHSH and LQKENI. With 2 bases removed from V and 6 bases from J, the gap between germline ends came to 13 bases. CDR3 in amino acids: CASSPKAGRSEAFF. CDR3 DNA sequence: TGTGCCAGCTCACCAAAGGCGGGAAGATCTGAAGCTTTCTTT. Using reference TRBV18 and TRBJ1-1 for the parts outside the CDR3, the full variable domain is NAGVMQNPRHLVRRRGQEARLRCSPMKGHSHVYWYRQLPEEGLKFMVYLQKENIIDESGMPKERFSAEFPKEGPSILRIQQVVRGDSAAYFCASSPKAGRSEAFFGQGTRLTVV.

In the case of this clonotype: At one end, the junction sequence differs from germline, possibly due to a read error. V and J are TRBV15 and TRBJ1-5; 7 nucleotides agree with TRBD1. CDR3 length equals 16 residues. CDR1 LNHNV and CDR2 YYDKDF come from the germline V gene (reference sequence). This chain's CDR3 is CATIRTQGRGRQPQHF. The DNA of the CDR3 is TGTGCAACCATCAGAACACAGGGGAGGGGACGTCAGCCCCAGCATTTT.

This clonotype was recorded at least ten times. The genes are TRBV12-3 or TRBV12-4 and TRBJ1-2; D uncertain. This CDR3 has 15 residues. V dropped 4 bases and J dropped 2 bases, with 14 bases sitting between them. The CDR3 DNA follows: TGTGCCAGCAGTTGGGAGAGGGAAGGAAACTATGGCTACACCTTC. Translation gives CASSWEREGNYGYTF.

This clonotype has a count of ten or more. J is TRBJ2-7 and V is TRBV28, with unresolved D. From germline, CDR1 is MDHEN and CDR2 SYDVKM. This CDR3 is built from 11 residues. V lost 2 bases and J 6 bases, leaving 5 bases between the germline ends. The CDR3 spells CASSLRVEQYF. The CDR3 bases are TGTGCCAGCAGTTTAAGGGTCGAGCAGTACTTC.

This clonotype was seen repeatedly, ten times or more. This chain connects TRBV29-1 to TRBJ1-1, with unresolved D. V lost 4 bases and J lost 0, with 9 bases in between. There are 13 residues in the CDR3. The germline gives CDR1 SQVTM, CDR2 ANQGSEA. Written as DNA, the CDR3 is TGCAGCGTTGGGTGGCCCATGAACACTGAAGCTTTCTTT. Translated: CSVGWPMNTEAFF.

This clonotype was counted only a few times. V is TRBV5-6 and J is TRBJ2-2, with a possible D match to TRBD2 (5 bases). The V end lost 0 bases, the J end lost 3 bases, and 12 bases lay between the germline ends. The CDR3 length is 16 residues. Germline V CDR1 and CDR2: SGHDT, YYEEEE. CDR3 sequence (DNA): TGTGCCAGCAGCTTGGGGAGGTTGGTGGACACCGGGGAGCTGTTTTTT. Its translation: CASSLGRLVDTGELFF.

V gene TRBV7-2 combines with J gene TRBJ2-4; tentatively, D is TRBD1 or TRBD2 (5 bases each). Trimming stripped 5 bases from V and 7 bases from J, with 15 bases between. From germline, CDR1 is SGHTA and CDR2 FQGNSA. The length of the CDR3 is 14 residues. The CDR3 nucleotides are TGTGCCAGCAGCGAACCAGACCGGGGCAACATTCAGTACTTC. Encoded protein: CASSEPDRGNIQYF.

This clonotype was seen repeatedly, ten times or more. The chain couples TRBV18 to TRBJ2-7; possible D gene TRBD2, 6 bases. Per germline, CDR1 KGHSH and CDR2 LQKENI. The CDR3 contains 12 residues. Between the trimmed V and J ends, which lost 5 bases and 6 bases, there was a span of 11 bases. As DNA, the CDR3 is TGTGCCAGCTCAAATAACGGGGGCGAGCAGTACTTC. Protein: CASSNNGGEQYF.

This clonotype has a count of ten or more. The chain couples TRBV19 to TRBJ1-2; maybe TRBD1 (5 bases). The CDR3 runs 15 residues. Germline lookup yields CDR1 LNHDA and CDR2 SQIVND (reference sequence). Trimming pared 0 bases from V and 5 bases from J, leaving 13 bases between. DNA for the CDR3: TGTGCCAGTAGTATAGATGTTTCAGGGAAGTATGGCTACACCTTC. Encoded protein: CASSIDVSGKYGYTF.

This clonotype occurred many times. The chain employs TRBV6-1 and TRBJ1-2; possible D gene TRBD1, 5 bases. From germline, CDR1 is MNHNS and CDR2 SASEGT. V lost 1 base to trimming and J lost 2 bases, with 11 bases between them. The CDR3 has 15 residues. The CDR3 DNA reads TGTGCCAGCAGTGAAGTCAGGGCGGGGAACTATGGCTACACCTTC. Its protein product is CASSEVRAGNYGYTF.

This clonotype was seen many times. V gene TRBV20-1 combines with J gene TRBJ1-1; D possibly corresponds to TRBD1 (5 bases). Germline CDR1 reads DFQATT; CDR2 reads SNEGSKA (reference sequence). V gave up 1 base and J gave up 3 bases, with 12 bases separating them. The CDR3 is 14 residues long. This CDR3 reads CSARVPGMDTEAFF. CDR3 coding DNA: TGCAGTGCTAGAGTCCCAGGGATGGACACTGAAGCTTTCTTT.

This clonotype was counted at least ten times. This rearrangement joins TRBV28 to TRBJ1-2; 7 nucleotides agree with TRBD1. With V trimmed by 4 bases and J by 8 bases, 4 bases remained unmatched. CDR1 and CDR2 from the germline V gene are MDHEN and SYDVKM. The CDR3 consists of 12 residues. The CDR3 loop reads CASSSTGEGYTF. CDR3 nucleotide sequence: TGTGCCAGCAGTTCTACAGGGGAAGGCTACACCTTC.

This clonotype showed up many times. The V and J genes are TRBV7-8 and TRBJ2-2; the match to TRBD1 covers 7 bases. The CDR3 spans 16 residues. Per the germline V gene, CDR1 is SGHVS and CDR2 is FQNEAQ. Trimming removed 5 bases from V and 4 bases from J; junction bases left unmatched: 10. The CDR3: CASSPPGQDITGELFF. As DNA, the CDR3 is TGTGCCAGCAGCCCCCCTGGACAGGATATCACCGGGGAGCTGTTTTTT.

This clonotype was seen more than once but under ten times. The chain carries TRBV11-2 and TRBJ2-7; 8 nucleotides line up with TRBD2. The V segment lost 4 bases and the J segment 5 bases; nucleotides outside the gene matches: 7. The CDR3 is 14 residues long. Per germline, CDR1 SGHAT and CDR2 FQNNGV. CDR3 amino acids: CASSSQTSVDEQYF. The CDR3 nucleotides read TGTGCCAGCAGCTCTCAGACTAGCGTGGACGAGCAGTACTTC.

The sample holds many counts of this clonotype. The chain links TRBV6-5 to TRBJ2-7; either TRBD1 or TRBD2 may supply D (5 bases each). V was pared by 2 bases and J by 2 bases, with 7 bases between. The CDR3 runs to 13 residues. The germline V gene encodes CDR1 MNHEY and CDR2 SVGAGI. The CDR3 loop reads CASSYGGTYEQYF. CDR3 DNA: TGTGCCAGCAGTTACGGGGGAACCTACGAGCAGTACTTC.

This clonotype was found many times. V and J are TRBV3-1 and TRBJ1-2, with 10 bases lining up with TRBD1. V gave up 4 bases and J gave up 2 bases; unmatched junction bases: 7. The CDR3 sequence is 16 residues long. CDR1 LGHDT and CDR2 YNNKEL come from the germline V gene (reference sequence). CDR3 bases: TGTGCCAGCAGCCTTGACGGGACAGGGGACAACTATGGCTACACCTTC. Translated: CASSLDGTGDNYGYTF. Complete variable domain (other parts from reference TRBV3-1 and TRBJ1-2): DTAVSQTPKYLVTQMGNDKSIKCEQNLGHDTMYWYKQDSKKFLKIMFSYNNKELIINETVPNRFSPKSPDKAHLNLHINSLELGDSAVYFCASSLDGTGDNYGYTFGSGTRLTVV.

This clonotype was found many times. The chain has TRBV15 and TRBJ2-5; D is perhaps TRBD1 or TRBD2 (6 bases each). The CDR3 contains 14 residues. The germline gives CDR1 LNHNV, CDR2 YYDKDF (reference sequence). Trimming took 1 base from V and 4 from J, leaving 10 bases between them. CDR3 nucleotides: TGTGCCACCAGCAGAGGGGGGGCAGGAGAGACCCAGTACTTC. Translating gives CATSRGGAGETQYF.

The table lists this clonotype with many counts. This chain links TRBV10-1 with TRBJ2-7; TRBD1 agrees at 10 bases. CDR1 and CDR2 from the germline V gene are WNHNN and SYGVQD (reference sequence). This CDR3 has 15 amino acids. Unmatched junction bases numbered 2, after V lost 0 bases and J lost 3 bases. CDR3 amino acids: CASSESGDRGYEQYF. In DNA form, the CDR3 reads TGCGCCAGCAGTGAGTCGGGGGACAGGGGCTACGAGCAGTACTTC.

The chain has TRBV11-2 and TRBJ1-1; D possibly corresponds to TRBD1 (5 bases). V lost 6 bases and J lost 4, with 24 bases in between. Germline values: CDR1 SGHAT, CDR2 FQNNGV. This CDR3 has 17 amino acids. DNA for the CDR3: TGTGCCAGCAGGGTCTTCGGGGCGGGGGATTCGGGCACTGAAGCTTTCTTT. As protein: CASRVFGAGDSGTEAFF.

In this sample, this clonotype turned up many times. The genes are TRBV12-3 or TRBV12-4 and TRBJ1-6, with D perhaps TRBD1 (6 bases). The length of the CDR3 is 18 residues. Trimming removed 3 bases from V and 0 bases from J, with 15 bases in between. Here the CDR3 reads CASSFGDRQHSYNSPLHF. For the CDR3, the DNA is TGTGCCAGCAGTTTCGGAGACAGGCAACACTCCTATAATTCACCCCTCCACTTT.

For this clonotype: This sequence may be a read error, since a much larger clone differs from it by one base. V and J are TRBV20-1 and TRBJ2-7; tentatively, D is TRBD1 or TRBD2 (5 bases each). Trimming cost V 1 base and J 2 bases, with 18 bases left between them. Per germline, CDR1 DFQATT and CDR2 SNEGSKA (reference sequence). This CDR3 contains 16 residues. The CDR3 nucleotides read TGCAGTGCTAGAGCCCGGGACCCCCAGGCCCCCTACGAGCAGTACTTC. It encodes CSARARDPQAPYEQYF.

The chain uses TRBV25-1 and TRBJ2-2; 12 positions match TRBD1. After removal of 4 bases from V and 6 bases from J, the junction contained 12 bases not matched to a gene. Germline CDR1 reads MGHDK; CDR2 reads SYGVNS. The CDR3 is 18 amino acids. The CDR3 region has the DNA TGTGCCAGCAGTGTAGCTTCTCCGGGACAGGGGGCCGCCGGGGAGCTGTTTTTT. It translates to CASSVASPGQGAAGELFF. Full variable domain (missing parts from reference TRBV25-1 and TRBJ2-2): EADIYQTPRYLVIGTGKKITLECSQTMGHDKMYWYQQDPGMELHLIHYSYGVNSTEKGDLSSESTVSRIRTEHFPLTLESARPSHTSQYLCASSVASPGQGAAGELFFGEGSRLTVL.

This clonotype was seen many times. The V call is TRBV7-8, the J call TRBJ2-7, with 9 bases lining up with TRBD2. Unmatched junction bases numbered 9, after V lost 0 bases and J lost 12 bases. Germline-derived CDR1 and CDR2 are SGHVS and FQNEAQ. The CDR3 contains 14 residues. CDR3 DNA sequence: TGTGCCAGCAGCTTAGCGGGGGGACTAGCCCTTTGGTACTTC. It yields the protein CASSLAGGLALWYF.

This clonotype came up many times. The CDR3 DNA reads as TGTGCCAGCAGTGGCTCCTTCTCTGGGGCCAACGTCCTGACTTTC. This gives the protein CASSGSFSGANVLTF. V usage is TRBV6-1 and J usage is TRBJ2-6; D ambiguous. Germline assignment: CDR1 MNHNS and CDR2 SASEGT. CDR3 size: 15 residues. V lost 4 bases and J 0 bases, leaving 7 bases between the germline ends.

This clonotype was observed at least ten times. This chain connects TRBV6-1 to TRBJ2-3, with D possibly matching TRBD2 (5 bases). The ends were cut back, 6 bases at V and 6 bases at J, with 7 bases in the middle. The CDR3 totals 11 residues. Per germline, CDR1 MNHNS and CDR2 SASEGT. CDR3 amino acids: CASRGGDTQYF. The CDR3 nucleotides read TGTGCCAGCAGAGGAGGTGATACGCAGTATTTT.

Comment on this clonotype: The junction departs from germline at one end; a sequencing error may be responsible. V gene TRBV7-2 combines with J gene TRBJ1-1, with TRBD1 as a possible D gene (5 bases). The CDR3 runs 13 residues. CDR1 is SGHTA, CDR2 FQGNSA, per germline. The CDR3 sequence: CANSLAGYTEAFF. For the CDR3, the DNA is TGTGCCAACAGCTTAGCAGGGTACACTGAAGCTTTCTTT.

Note on this clonotype: The germline gene is not matched at one end of the junction; a read error may be the cause. CDR3 in amino acids: CASSFGGMGNTEAFF. The CDR3 bases are TGTGCGAGCAGCTTCGGTGGGATGGGGAACACTGAAGCTTTCTTT. The chain combines TRBV11-3 with TRBJ1-1; unclear D gene. The CDR3 runs to 15 residues. The V gene's germline CDR1 is SGHNT and CDR2 YENEEA.

This clonotype was observed many times. The chain uses TRBV20-1 and TRBJ2-7, with 9 bases matching TRBD2. The CDR3 covers 15 residues. V shed 5 bases and J 6 bases; nucleotides not matched to a gene: 14. Per the germline V gene, CDR1 is DFQATT and CDR2 is SNEGSKA (reference sequence). The CDR3 DNA reads as TGCAGTGCTCGTATTTTGGGACTAGCAGGATCCGAGCAGTACTTC. It translates to CSARILGLAGSEQYF.

This clonotype was observed many times. V is TRBV11-2 and J is TRBJ2-7; D is perhaps TRBD1 (7 bases). V lost 0 bases, J lost 3 bases, and 15 bases lay in between. This CDR3 comprises 16 residues. CDR1 SGHAT and CDR2 FQNNGV come from the germline V gene. CDR3 amino acids: CASSLDRRQGLYEQYF. The DNA of the CDR3 is TGTGCCAGCAGCTTAGACCGGAGACAGGGACTCTACGAGCAGTACTTC.

This clonotype was counted at least ten times. This chain uses TRBV20-1 with TRBJ2-5; 8 bases align to TRBD2. The CDR3 loop spans 15 amino acids. Trimming removed 0 bases from V and 2 bases from J; junction bases left unmatched: 5. Germline V gene lookup returns CDR1 DFQATT and CDR2 SNEGSKA (reference sequence). The CDR3 DNA follows: TGCAGTGCTAGAGAGACGGGGGGGCGGCAAGAGACCCAGTACTTC. Amino acid sequence: CSARETGGRQETQYF.